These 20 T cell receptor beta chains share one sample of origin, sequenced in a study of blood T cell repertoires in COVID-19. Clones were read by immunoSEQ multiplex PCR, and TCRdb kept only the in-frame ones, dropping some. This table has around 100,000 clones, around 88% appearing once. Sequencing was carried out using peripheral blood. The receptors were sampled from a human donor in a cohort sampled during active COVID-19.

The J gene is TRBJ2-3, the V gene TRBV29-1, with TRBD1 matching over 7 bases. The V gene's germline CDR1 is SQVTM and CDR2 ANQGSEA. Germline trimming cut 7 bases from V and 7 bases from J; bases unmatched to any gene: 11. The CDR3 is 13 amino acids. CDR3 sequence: CSAPGTAANTQYF. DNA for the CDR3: TGCAGCGCTCCAGGGACAGCGGCGAATACGCAGTATTTT.

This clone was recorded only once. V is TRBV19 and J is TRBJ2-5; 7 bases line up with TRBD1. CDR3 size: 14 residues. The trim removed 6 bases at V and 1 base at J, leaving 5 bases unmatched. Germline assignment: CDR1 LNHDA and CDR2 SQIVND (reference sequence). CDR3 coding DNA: TGTGCCAGTAGCGGGACAGCACCCCAAGAGACCCAGTACTTC. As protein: CASSGTAPQETQYF.

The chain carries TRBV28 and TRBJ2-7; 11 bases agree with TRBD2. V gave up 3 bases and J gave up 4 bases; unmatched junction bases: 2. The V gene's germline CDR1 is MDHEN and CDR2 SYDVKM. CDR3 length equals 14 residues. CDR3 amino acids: CASSFASGRYEQYF. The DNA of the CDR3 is TGTGCCAGCAGTTTCGCTAGCGGGAGGTACGAGCAGTACTTC.

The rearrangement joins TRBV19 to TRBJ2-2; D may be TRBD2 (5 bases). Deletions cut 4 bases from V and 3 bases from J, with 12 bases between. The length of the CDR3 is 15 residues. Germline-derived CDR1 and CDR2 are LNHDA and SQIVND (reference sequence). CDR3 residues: CASSTPGADTGELFF. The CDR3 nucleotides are TGTGCCAGTAGTACCCCCGGAGCGGACACCGGGGAGCTGTTTTTT.

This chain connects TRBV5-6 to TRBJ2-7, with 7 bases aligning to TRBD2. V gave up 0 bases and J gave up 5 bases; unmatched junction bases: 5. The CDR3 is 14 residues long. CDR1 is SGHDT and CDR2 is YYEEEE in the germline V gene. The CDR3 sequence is CASSLAGGYHEQYF. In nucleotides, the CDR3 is TGTGCCAGCAGCTTGGCGGGGGGTTACCACGAGCAGTACTTC.

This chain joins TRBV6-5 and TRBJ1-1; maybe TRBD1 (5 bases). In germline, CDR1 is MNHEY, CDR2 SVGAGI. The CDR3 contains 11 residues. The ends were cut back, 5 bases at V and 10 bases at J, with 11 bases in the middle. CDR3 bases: TGTGCCAGCAGTCGGGGGGGAACAGCTTTCTTT. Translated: CASSRGGTAFF.

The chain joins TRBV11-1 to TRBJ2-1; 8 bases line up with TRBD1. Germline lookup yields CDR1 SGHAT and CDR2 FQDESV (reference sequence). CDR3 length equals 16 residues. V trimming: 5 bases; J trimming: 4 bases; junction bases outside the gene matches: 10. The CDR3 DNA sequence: TGTGCCAGCAGCCCGACCGGGACAGGCCCGTACAATGAGCAGTTCTTC. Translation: CASSPTGTGPYNEQFF.

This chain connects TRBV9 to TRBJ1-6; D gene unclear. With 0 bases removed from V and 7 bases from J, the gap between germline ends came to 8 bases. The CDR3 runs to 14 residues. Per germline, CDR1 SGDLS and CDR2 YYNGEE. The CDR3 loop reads CASSVEMRNSPLHF. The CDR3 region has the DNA TGTGCCAGCAGCGTAGAAATGAGGAATTCACCCCTCCACTTT. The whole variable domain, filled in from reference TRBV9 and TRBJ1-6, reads DSGVTQTPKHLITATGQRVTLRCSPRSGDLSVYWYQQSLDQGLQFLIQYYNGEERAKGNILERFSAQQFPDLHSELNLSSLELGDSALYFCASSVEMRNSPLHFGNGTRLTVT.

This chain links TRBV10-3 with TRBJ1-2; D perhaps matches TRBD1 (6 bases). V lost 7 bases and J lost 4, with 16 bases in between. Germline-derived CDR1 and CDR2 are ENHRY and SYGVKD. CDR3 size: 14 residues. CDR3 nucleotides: TGTGCCATCACCCGGGGGGCGGAGAGCTATGGCTACACCTTC. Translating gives CAITRGAESYGYTF.

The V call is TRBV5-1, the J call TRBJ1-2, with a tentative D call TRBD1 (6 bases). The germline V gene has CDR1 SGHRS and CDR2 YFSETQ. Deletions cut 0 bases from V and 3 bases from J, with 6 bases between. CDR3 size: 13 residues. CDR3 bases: TGCGCCAGCAGCTTGGGGACAGACTATGGCTACACCTTC. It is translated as CASSLGTDYGYTF.

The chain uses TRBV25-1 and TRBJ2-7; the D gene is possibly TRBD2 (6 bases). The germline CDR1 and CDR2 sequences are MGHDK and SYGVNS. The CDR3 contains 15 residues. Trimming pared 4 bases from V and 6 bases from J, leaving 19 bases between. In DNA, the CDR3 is TGTGCCAGCAGTGCTTCGGGAGTATTGCTCGGCGAGCAGTACTTC. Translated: CASSASGVLLGEQYF.

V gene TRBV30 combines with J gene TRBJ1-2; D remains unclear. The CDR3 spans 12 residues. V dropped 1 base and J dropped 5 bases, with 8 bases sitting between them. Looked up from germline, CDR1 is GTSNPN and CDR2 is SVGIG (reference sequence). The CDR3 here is CAWSAGRYGYTF. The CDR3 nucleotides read TGTGCCTGGAGTGCGGGTAGATATGGCTACACCTTC. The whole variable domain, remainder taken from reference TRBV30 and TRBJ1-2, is SQTIHQWPATLVQPVGSPLSLECTVEGTSNPNLYWYRQAAGRGLQLLFYSVGIGQISSEVPQNLSASRPQDRQFILSSKKLLLSDSGFYLCAWSAGRYGYTFGSGTRLTVV.

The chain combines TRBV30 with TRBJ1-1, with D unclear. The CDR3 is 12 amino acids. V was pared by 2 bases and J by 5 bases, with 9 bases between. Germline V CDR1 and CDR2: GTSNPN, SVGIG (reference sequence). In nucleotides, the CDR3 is TGTGCCTGGAGTTTGTCCGGGACTGAAGCTTTCTTT. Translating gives CAWSLSGTEAFF.

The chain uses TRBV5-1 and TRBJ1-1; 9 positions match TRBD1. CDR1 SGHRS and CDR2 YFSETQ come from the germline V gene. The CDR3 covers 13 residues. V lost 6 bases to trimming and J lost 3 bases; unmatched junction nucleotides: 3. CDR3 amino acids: CASTRQGDTEAFF. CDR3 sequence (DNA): TGCGCCAGCACCAGACAGGGGGACACTGAAGCTTTCTTT.

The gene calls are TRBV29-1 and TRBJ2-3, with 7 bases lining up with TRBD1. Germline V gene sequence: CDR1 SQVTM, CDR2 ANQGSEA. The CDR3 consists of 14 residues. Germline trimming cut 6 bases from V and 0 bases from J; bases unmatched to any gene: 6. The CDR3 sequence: CSVKDRTSTDTQYF. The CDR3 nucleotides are TGCAGCGTAAAGGACAGGACCAGCACAGATACGCAGTATTTT.

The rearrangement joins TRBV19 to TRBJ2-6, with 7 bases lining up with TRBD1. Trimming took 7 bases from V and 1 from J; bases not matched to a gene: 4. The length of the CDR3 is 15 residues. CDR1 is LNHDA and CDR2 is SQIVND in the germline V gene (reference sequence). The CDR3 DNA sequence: TGTGCCAGTACCTCGGACAGGTCTGGGGCCAACGTCCTGACTTTC. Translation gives CASTSDRSGANVLTF. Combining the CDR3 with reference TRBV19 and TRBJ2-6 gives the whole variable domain DGGITQSPKYLFRKEGQNVTLSCEQNLNHDAMYWYRQDPGQGLRLIYYSQIVNDFQKGDIAEGYSVSREKKESFPLTVTSAQKNPTAFYLCASTSDRSGANVLTFGAGSRLTVL.

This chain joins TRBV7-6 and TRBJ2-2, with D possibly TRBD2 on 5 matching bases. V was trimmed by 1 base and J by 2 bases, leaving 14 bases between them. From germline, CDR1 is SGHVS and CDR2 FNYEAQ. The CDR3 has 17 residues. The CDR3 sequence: CASSLGRAGGNTGELFF. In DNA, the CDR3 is TGTGCCAGCAGCTTAGGGCGGGCAGGAGGAAACACCGGGGAGCTGTTTTTT. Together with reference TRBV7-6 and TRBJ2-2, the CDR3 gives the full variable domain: GAGVSQSPRYKVTKRGQDVALRCDPISGHVSLYWYRQALGQGPEFLTYFNYEAQQDKSGLPNDRFSAERPEGSISTLTIQRTEQRDSAMYRCASSLGRAGGNTGELFFGEGSRLTVL.

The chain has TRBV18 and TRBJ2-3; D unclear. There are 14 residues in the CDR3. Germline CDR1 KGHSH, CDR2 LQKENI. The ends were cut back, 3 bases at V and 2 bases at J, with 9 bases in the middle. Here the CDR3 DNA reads TGTGCCAGCTCACCTCATCCTAACACAGATACGCAGTATTTT. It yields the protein CASSPHPNTDTQYF.

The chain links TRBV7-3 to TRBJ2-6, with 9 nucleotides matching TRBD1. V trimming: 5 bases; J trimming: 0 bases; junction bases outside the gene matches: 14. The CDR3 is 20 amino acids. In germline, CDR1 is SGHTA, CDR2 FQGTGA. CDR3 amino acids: CASSPRLGGQGSSGANVLTF. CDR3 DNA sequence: TGTGCCAGCAGCCCCAGGTTAGGGGGACAGGGAAGCTCTGGGGCCAACGTCCTGACTTTC.

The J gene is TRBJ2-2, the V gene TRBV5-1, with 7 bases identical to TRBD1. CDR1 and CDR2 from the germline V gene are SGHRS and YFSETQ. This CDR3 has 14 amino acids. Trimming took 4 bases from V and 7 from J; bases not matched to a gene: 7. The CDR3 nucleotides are TGCGCCAGCAGCCCCCAGGGGGTCAGCGGGGAGCTGTTTTTT. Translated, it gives CASSPQGVSGELFF.